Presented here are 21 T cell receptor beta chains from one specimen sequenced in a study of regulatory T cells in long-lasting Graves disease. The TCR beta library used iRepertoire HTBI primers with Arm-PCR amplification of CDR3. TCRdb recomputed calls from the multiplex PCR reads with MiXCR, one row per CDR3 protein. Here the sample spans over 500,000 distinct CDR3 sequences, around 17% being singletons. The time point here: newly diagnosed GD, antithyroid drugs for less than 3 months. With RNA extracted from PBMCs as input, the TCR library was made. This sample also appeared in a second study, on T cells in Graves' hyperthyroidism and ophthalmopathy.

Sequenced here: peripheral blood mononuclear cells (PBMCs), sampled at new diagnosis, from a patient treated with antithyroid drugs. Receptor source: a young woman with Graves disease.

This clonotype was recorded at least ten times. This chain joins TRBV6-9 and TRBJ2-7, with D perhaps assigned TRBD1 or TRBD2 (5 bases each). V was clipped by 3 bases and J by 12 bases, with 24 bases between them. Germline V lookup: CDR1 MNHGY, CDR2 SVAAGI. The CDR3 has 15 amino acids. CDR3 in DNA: TGTGCCAGCAGTTACTCTGGGGCCCTGACTACTTCCATGTACTTC. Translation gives CASSYSGALTTSMYF.

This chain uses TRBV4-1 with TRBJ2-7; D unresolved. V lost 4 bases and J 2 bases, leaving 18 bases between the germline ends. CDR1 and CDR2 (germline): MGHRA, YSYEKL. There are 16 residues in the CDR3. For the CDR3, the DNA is TGCGCCAGCAGCCCAACCTACCAAGGACGGACCTACGAGCAGTACTTC. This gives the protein CASSPTYQGRTYEQYF.

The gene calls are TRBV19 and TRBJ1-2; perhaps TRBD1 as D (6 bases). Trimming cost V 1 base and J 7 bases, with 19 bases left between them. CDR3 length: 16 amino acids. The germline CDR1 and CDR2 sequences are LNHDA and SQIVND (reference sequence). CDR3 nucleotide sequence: TGTGCCAGTAGTATAGGGATCGGGACACCCCGCCCTGGCTACACCTTC. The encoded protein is CASSIGIGTPRPGYTF.

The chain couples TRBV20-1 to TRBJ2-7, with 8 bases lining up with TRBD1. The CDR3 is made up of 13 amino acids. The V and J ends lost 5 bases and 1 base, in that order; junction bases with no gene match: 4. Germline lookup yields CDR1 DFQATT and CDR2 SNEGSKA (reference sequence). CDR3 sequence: CSAAQGGSYEQYF. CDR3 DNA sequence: TGCAGTGCTGCACAGGGGGGATCCTACGAGCAGTACTTC.

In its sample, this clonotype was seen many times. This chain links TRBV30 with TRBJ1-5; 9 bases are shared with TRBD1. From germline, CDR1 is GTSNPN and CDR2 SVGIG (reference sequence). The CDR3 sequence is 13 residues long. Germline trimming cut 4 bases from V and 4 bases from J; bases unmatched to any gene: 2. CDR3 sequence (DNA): TGTGCCTGGACCGGACAGGGGAATCAGCCCCAGCATTTT. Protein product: CAWTGQGNQPQHF.

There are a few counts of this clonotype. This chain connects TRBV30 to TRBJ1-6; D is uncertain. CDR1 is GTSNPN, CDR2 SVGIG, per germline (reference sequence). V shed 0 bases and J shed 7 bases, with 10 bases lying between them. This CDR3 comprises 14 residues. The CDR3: CAWSVLQANSPLHF. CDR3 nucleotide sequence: TGTGCCTGGAGTGTCCTGCAGGCGAATTCACCCCTCCACTTT.

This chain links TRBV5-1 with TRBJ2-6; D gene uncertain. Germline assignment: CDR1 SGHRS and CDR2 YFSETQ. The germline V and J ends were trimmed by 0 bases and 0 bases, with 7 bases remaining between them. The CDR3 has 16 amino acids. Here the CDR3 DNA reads TGCGCCAGCAGCTTGGGATGGATCTCTGGGGCCAACGTCCTGACTTTC. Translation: CASSLGWISGANVLTF. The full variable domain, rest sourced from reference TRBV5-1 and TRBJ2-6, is KAGVTQTPRYLIKTRGQQVTLSCSPISGHRSVSWYQQTPGQGLQFLFEYFSETQRNKGNFPGRFSGRQFSNSRSEMNVSTLELGDSALYLCASSLGWISGANVLTFGAGSRLTVL.

Here the CDR3 DNA reads TGTGCCAGCAGTGGAGTAGGTTGGGCACCCCTCCACTTT. Translated, it gives CASSGVGWAPLHF. The chain combines TRBV2 with TRBJ1-6; D gene unclear. Per germline, CDR1 SNHLY and CDR2 FYNNEI. The CDR3 has 13 residues. Trimming pared 4 bases from V and 11 bases from J, leaving 12 bases between. Variable domain in full (rest from reference TRBV2 and TRBJ1-6): EPEVTQTPSHQVTQMGQEVILRCVPISNHLYFYWYRQILGQKVEFLVSFYNNEISEKSEIFDDQFSVERPDGSNFTLKIRSTKLEDSAMYFCASSGVGWAPLHFGNGTRLTVT.

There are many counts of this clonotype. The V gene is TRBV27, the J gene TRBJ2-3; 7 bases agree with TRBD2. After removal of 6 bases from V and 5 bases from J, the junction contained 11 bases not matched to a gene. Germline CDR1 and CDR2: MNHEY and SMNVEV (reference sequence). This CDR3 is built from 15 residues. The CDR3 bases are TGTGCCAGCAGCCGCTTCGGGGGGAGTGGAGATACGCAGTATTTT. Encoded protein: CASSRFGGSGDTQYF.

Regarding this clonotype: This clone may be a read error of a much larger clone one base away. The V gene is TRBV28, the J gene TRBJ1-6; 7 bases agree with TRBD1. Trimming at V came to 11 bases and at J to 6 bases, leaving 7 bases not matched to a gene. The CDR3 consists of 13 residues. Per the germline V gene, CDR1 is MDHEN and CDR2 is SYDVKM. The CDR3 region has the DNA TGTGCCGCTGGGGGACAGCTTAATTCACCCCTCCACTTT. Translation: CAAGGQLNSPLHF. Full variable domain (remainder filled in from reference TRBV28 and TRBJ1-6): DVKVTQSSRYLVKRTGEKVFLECVQDMDHENMFWYRQDPGLGLRLIYFSYDVKMKEKGDIPEGYSVSREKKERFSLILESASTNQTSMYLCAAGGQLNSPLHFGNGTRLTVT.

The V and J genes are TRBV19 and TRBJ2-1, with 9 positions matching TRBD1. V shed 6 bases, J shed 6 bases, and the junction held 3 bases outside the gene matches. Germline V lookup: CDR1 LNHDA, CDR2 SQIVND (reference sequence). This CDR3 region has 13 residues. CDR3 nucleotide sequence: TGTGCCAGTAGGAAGACAGGGGGCAATGAGCAGTTCTTC. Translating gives CASRKTGGNEQFF.

DNA of the CDR3: TGTGCCAGCAGACTTCCATGGACAGCGTACAATGAGCAGTTCTTC. Its translation is CASRLPWTAYNEQFF. The V call is TRBV6-1, the J call TRBJ2-1; maybe TRBD1 (6 bases). This CDR3 is built from 15 residues. Trimming shortened V by 6 bases and J by 4 bases, and 16 bases separated the two germline ends. Per the germline V gene, CDR1 is MNHNS and CDR2 is SASEGT.

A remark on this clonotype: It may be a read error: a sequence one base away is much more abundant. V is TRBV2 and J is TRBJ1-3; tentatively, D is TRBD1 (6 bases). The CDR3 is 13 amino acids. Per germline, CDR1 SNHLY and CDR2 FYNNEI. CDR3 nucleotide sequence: TGTGCCAGCGACAGGTCTGCTGGAAGCACCATATATTTT. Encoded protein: CASDRSAGSTIYF.

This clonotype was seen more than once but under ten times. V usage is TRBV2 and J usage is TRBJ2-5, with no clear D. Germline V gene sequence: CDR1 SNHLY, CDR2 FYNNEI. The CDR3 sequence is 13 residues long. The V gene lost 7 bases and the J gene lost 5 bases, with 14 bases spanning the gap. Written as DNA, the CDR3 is TGTGCCAGCACATTATCCCCCGGGGAGACCCAGTACTTC. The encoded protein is CASTLSPGETQYF.

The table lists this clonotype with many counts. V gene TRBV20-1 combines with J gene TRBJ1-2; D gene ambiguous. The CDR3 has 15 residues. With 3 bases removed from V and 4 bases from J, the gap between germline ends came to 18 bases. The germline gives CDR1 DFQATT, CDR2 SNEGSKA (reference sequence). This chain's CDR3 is CSARSDGTSLYGYTF. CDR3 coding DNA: TGCAGTGCTAGGTCGGACGGCACGTCCCTCTATGGCTACACCTTC.

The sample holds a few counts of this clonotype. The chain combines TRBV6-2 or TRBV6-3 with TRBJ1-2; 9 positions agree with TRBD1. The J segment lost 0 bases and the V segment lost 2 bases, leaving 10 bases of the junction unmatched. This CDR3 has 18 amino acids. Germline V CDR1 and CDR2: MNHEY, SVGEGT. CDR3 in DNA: TGTGCCAGCAGTTACAGGGACAGGGATCTTGGAGCTAACTATGGCTACACCTTC. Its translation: CASSYRDRDLGANYGYTF.

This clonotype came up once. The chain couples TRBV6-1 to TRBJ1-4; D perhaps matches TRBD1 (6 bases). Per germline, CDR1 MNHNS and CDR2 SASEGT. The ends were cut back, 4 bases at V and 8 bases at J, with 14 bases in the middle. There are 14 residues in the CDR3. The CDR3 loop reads CASSAGDMREKLFF. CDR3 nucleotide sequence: TGTGCCAGCAGTGCGGGGGACATGCGGGAAAAACTGTTTTTT.

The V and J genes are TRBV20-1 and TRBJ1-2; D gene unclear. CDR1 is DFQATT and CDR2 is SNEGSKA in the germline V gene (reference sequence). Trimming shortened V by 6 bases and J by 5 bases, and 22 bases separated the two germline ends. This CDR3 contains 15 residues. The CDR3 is CSARPGSPSDYGYTF. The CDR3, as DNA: TGCAGTGCCCGCCCCGGGAGCCCCTCGGATTATGGCTACACCTTC.

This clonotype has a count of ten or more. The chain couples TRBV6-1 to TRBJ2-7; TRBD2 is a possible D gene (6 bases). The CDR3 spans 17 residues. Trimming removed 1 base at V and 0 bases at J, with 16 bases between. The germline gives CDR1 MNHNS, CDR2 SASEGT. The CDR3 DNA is TGTGCCAGCAGTGAAGGGGGCCGGGGGACCCTCTCCTACGAGCAGTACTTC. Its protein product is CASSEGGRGTLSYEQYF.

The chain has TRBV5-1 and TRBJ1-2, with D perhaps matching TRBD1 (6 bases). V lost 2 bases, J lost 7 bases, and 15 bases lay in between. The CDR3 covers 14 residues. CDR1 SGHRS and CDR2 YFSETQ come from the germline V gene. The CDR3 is CASSLWGAGSGYTF. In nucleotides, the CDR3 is TGCGCCAGCAGCTTATGGGGGGCCGGTAGTGGCTACACCTTC. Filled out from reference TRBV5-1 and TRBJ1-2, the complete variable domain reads KAGVTQTPRYLIKTRGQQVTLSCSPISGHRSVSWYQQTPGQGLQFLFEYFSETQRNKGNFPGRFSGRQFSNSRSEMNVSTLELGDSALYLCASSLWGAGSGYTFGSGTRLTVV.

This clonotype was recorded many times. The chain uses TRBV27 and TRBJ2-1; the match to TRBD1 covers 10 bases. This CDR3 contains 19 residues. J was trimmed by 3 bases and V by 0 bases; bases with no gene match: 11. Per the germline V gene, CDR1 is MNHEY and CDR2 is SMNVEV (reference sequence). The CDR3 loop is CASSLSETGGAGIYNEQFF. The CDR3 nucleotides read TGTGCCAGCAGTTTATCCGAGACAGGGGGCGCGGGTATCTACAATGAGCAGTTCTTC.